This T cell receptor (beta chain) was captured in a study of blood T cell repertoires in COVID-19. Living in about two dozen US areas, the participants were between 18 and 89 years of age. Categorization into cohorts depended on clinical history that participants reported. The recovered donors of Cohort 3 showed two negative PCRs, clearance, or symptom resolution. In the source study's methods: Amplification from reference gene primers served as the basis for estimated nucleated cell counts. Sequencing was performed with immunoSEQ multiplex PCR; in TCRdb, only in-frame clones are kept and a portion is missing. V, J and clone size derive from that table, while D and trimming were established from the DNA sequence. The sample contains roughly 330,000 clones, 80% to 90% of which appear only once. V was clipped by 6 bases and J by 2 bases; unmatched bases: 3. CDR3 size: 14 residues. CDR1 SGHVS and CDR2 FQNEAQ come from the germline V gene.

Specimen: PBMCs or T cells enriched from blood (not recorded which). This rearrangement joins TRBV7-8 to TRBJ1-3; 8 nucleotides line up with TRBD1. The TCR was taken from a woman under 40 who had recovered from COVID-19. CDR3: CASRRTGTGNTIYF. The CDR3 region has the DNA TGTGCCAGCAGGCGGACAGGGACTGGAAACACCATATATTTT.